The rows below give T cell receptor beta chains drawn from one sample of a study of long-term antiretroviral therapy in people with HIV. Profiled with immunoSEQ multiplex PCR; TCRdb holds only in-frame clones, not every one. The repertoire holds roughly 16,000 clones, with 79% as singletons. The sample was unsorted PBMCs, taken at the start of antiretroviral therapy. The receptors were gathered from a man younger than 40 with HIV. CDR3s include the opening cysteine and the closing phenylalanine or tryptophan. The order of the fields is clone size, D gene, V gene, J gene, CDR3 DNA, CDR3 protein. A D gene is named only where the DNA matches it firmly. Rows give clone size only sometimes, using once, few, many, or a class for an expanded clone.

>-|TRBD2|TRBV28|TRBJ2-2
TGTGCCAGCAGTCCTCACTATAGCGGGATGGAAACCGGGGAGCTGTTTTTT
CASSPHYSGMETGELFF
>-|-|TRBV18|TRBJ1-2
TGTGCCAGCTCACCGGCTTACTCCCCTAACTATGGCTACACCTTC
CASSPAYSPNYGYTF
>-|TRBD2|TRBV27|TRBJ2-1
TGTGCCAGCAGTTTTCTTAGCGGGAGCTCCTACAATGAGCAGTTCTTC
CASSFLSGSSYNEQFF
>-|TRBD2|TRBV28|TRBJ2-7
TGTGCCAGCCGGGCGACTAGCGGGGCGGGGGGGCGCGAGCAGTACTTC
CASRATSGAGGREQYF
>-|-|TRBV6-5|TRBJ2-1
TGTGCCAGCAGTTTATCGCCCCTCAATGAGCAGTTCTTC
CASSLSPLNEQFF
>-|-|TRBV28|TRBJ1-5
TGTGCCAGCAGTTTGGCCAGTAGCAATCAGCCCCAGCATTTT
CASSLASSNQPQHF
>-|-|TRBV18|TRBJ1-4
TGTGCCAGCTCAGCCCGGACAGCAACTAATGAAAAACTGTTTTTT
CASSARTATNEKLFF
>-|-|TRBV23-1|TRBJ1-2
TGCGCCAGCAGTCAATCTGTACCGGTGCACTATGGCTACACCTTC
CASSQSVPVHYGYTF
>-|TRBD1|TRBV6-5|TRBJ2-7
TGTGCCGCAAGCCCGGACAGGGAACCCTACGAGCAGTACTTC
CAASPDREPYEQYF
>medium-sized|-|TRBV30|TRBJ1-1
TGTGCCTGGGTTGTGAACACTGAAGCTTTCTTT
CAWVVNTEAFF
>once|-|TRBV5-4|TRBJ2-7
TGTGCCAGCAGCACCGTCGGCAATTCCTACGAGCAGTACTTC
CASSTVGNSYEQYF
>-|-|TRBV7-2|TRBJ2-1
TGTGCCAGCAGCTTTTCGGCGGGGCGGGGCGCCTACAATGAGCAGTTCTTC
CASSFSAGRGAYNEQFF
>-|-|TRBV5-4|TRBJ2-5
TGTGCCAGCAGCGTTAGACTCTGGGGGGAAGAGACCCAGTACTTC
CASSVRLWGEETQYF
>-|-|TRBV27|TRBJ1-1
TGTGCCAGCAGCCTCACGGGACGGCCGAACACTGAAGCTTTCTTT
CASSLTGRPNTEAFF
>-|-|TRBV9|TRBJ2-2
TGTGCCAGCAGCCCACTAGGGATCGGGGACACCGGGGAGCTGTTTTTT
CASSPLGIGDTGELFF
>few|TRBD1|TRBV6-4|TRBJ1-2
TGTGCCAGCAGTGACACTCCACAGGGGGCGACCTATGGCTACACCTTC
CASSDTPQGATYGYTF
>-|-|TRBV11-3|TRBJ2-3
TGTGCCAGCAGCCCCCCGGGGTACGGCACAGATACGCAGTATTTT
CASSPPGYGTDTQYF
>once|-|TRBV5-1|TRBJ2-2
TGCGCCAGCAGGGGTTCGAACACCGGGGAGCTGTTTTTT
CASRGSNTGELFF
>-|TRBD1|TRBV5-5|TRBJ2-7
TGTGCCAGCAGCTTTTTTACAGGGGACGAGCAGTACTTC
CASSFFTGDEQYF
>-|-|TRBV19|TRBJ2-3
TGTGCCAGTAGTATGGACCGGGGGCCTACAGATACGCAGTATTTT
CASSMDRGPTDTQYF
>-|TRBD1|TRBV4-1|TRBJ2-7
TGCGCCAGCAGCCACTCGACAGGGAGCTCCTACGAGCAGTACTTC
CASSHSTGSSYEQYF
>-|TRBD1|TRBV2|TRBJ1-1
TGTGCCAGCAGCCGACAGGGGGCTGGGAACACTGAAGCTTTCTTT
CASSRQGAGNTEAFF
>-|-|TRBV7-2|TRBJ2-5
TGTGCCAGCAGCTTAGCGCGCCAGGGTGGAGAGACCCAGTACTTC
CASSLARQGGETQYF
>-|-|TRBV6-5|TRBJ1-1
TGTGCCAGCAGTTACCCGGGTGGGTCCACTGAAGCTTTCTTT
CASSYPGGSTEAFF
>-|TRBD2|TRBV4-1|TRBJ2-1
TGCGCCAGCAGCCAAGCTCGAGGAGCGGGGGCCAACCCTTACTACAATGAGCAGTTCTTC
CASSQARGAGANPYYNEQFF
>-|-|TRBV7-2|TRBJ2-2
TGTGCCAGCAGCTTATTATCGGGGTCAGCCGGGGAGCTGTTTTTT
CASSLLSGSAGELFF
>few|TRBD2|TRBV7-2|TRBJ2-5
TGTGCCAGCAGCCCCGGGCCCGGGAGGGAGACCCAGTACTTC
CASSPGPGRETQYF
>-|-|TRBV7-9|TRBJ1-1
TGTGCCAGCAGCGACGGACTTCGGGTGGAAGCTTTCTTT
CASSDGLRVEAFF
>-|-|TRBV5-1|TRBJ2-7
TGCGCCAGCAGCACAGGGTTTTTCGAGCAGTACTTC
CASSTGFFEQYF
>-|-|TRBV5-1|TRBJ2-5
TGCGCCAGCAGCTTGGAGGGCGACCCTCGGACCCAGTACTTC
CASSLEGDPRTQYF
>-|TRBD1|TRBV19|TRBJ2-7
TGTGCCAGTAGTATAGGTTGGGACAGATCCTACGAGCAGTACTTC
CASSIGWDRSYEQYF
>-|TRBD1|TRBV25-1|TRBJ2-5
TGTGCCAGCAGTGAGAATCCCTTCGGGACAGGGCTTGAGACCCAGTACTTC
CASSENPFGTGLETQYF
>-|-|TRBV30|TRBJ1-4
TGTGCCTGGAGTCTGTCGGGGGTTAATGAAAAACTGTTTTTT
CAWSLSGVNEKLFF
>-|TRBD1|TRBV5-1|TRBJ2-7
TGCGCCAGCAGCCTAGACAGGGGGCTGTACGAGCAGTACTTC
CASSLDRGLYEQYF
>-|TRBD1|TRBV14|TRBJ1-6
TGTGCCAGCAGCCAGGACCCGGGACAGGATAATTCACCCCTCCACTTT
CASSQDPGQDNSPLHF
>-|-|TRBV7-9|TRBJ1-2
TGTGCCAGCAGCTTAGAGGGACATTGGTATGGCTACACCTTC
CASSLEGHWYGYTF
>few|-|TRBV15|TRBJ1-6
TGTGCCACCTCCCTCGGAGGTTCACCCCTCCACTTT
CATSLGGSPLHF
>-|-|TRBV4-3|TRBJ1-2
TGCGCCAGCAGCCAGGGGGCAGGGGTCAGTCATAACTATGGCTACACCTTC
CASSQGAGVSHNYGYTF
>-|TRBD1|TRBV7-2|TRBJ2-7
TGTGCCAGCAGCCTCCGACAGGGGTGGGACGAGCAGTACTTC
CASSLRQGWDEQYF
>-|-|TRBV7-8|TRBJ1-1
TGTGCCACCCATTCATGGAACACTGAAGCTTTCTTT
CATHSWNTEAFF
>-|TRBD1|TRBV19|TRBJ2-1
TGTGCCAGTACAATGGACAGGCAGAGCTCCTACAATGAGCAGTTCTTC
CASTMDRQSSYNEQFF
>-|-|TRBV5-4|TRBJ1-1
TGTGCCAGCAGCTTGGAGGGGAGCGGAGTGAACACTGAAGCTTTCTTT
CASSLEGSGVNTEAFF
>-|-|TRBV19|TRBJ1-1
TGTGCCAGTAGTATGTCAGGCCCGGAAGCTTTCTTT
CASSMSGPEAFF
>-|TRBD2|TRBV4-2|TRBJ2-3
TGTGCCAGCAGCCAAGGCAGCGGGGGGAACACAGATACGCAGTATTTT
CASSQGSGGNTDTQYF
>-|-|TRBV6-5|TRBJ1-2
TGTGCCAGCCGAGGAGGAGATAACTATGGCTACACCTTC
CASRGGDNYGYTF
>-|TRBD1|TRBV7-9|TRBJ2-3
TGTGCCAGCAGCCGCCAGGGCCAGGGGGCTAGAGATACGCAGTATTTT
CASSRQGQGARDTQYF
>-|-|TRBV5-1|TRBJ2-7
TGCGCCAGCAGCTTGATCAGCTCCTACGAGCAGTACTTC
CASSLISSYEQYF
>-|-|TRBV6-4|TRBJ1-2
TGTGCCAGCAGTGATTACCTGGGTTATGGCTACACCTTC
CASSDYLGYGYTF
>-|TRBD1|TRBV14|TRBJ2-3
TGTGCCAGCAGCCACCTCTTCGTTTCAGGGGGCAGTGGCACAGATACGCAGTATTTT
CASSHLFVSGGSGTDTQYF
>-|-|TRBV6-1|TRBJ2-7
TGTGCCAGCATTGACGGGGAGCAGTACTTC
CASIDGEQYF